Following are 4 T cell receptor beta chains from one sample sequenced in a study of vaccination and CD4 T cells after COVID-19. These receptors have no known antigen. Described treatment: roughly nine-day PBMC culture with coronavirus spike peptide pools or control peptides (ViraFEST assay). Cultured CD4+ T-cell DNA underwent Oncomine TCR Beta short-read sequencing. One entry per CDR3 protein, called by TCRdb with MiXCR from the PCR reads. This sample has roughly 12,000 distinct CDR3 sequences, with 55% to 75% found just once. The sequenced sample was CD4+ T cells from blood, cultured in vitro, obtained before SARS-CoV-2 vaccination. The receptor source for this set is a human donor who had recovered from COVID-19.

The chain is built from TRBV4-2 and TRBJ1-2; TRBD1 might be the D (5 bases). The CDR3 loop spans 18 amino acids. V lost 3 bases to trimming and J lost 3 bases, with 23 bases between them. Germline CDR1 reads LGHNA; CDR2 reads YNFKEQ. CDR3 DNA sequence: TGTGCCAGCAGCCAGTGGGGGGAAGGAGGACCTACTCACTATGGCTACACCTTC. Its protein is CASSQWGEGGPTHYGYTF.

This chain connects TRBV6-5 to TRBJ1-2; D is uncertain. This CDR3 has 15 amino acids. Trimming removed 0 bases from V and 8 bases from J, with 16 bases in between. Germline loops: CDR1 MNHEY, CDR2 SVGAGI. CDR3 nucleotide sequence: TGTGCCAGCAGTTACTCGCCCAAGGGTTTTCGCGGCTACACCTTC. Protein product: CASSYSPKGFRGYTF.

The V call is TRBV6-2 or TRBV6-3, the J call TRBJ1-2; D is unresolved. Germline V gene sequence: CDR1 MNHEY, CDR2 SVGEGT. Trimming took off 5 bases at V and 1 base at J, with 14 bases between the two ends. The CDR3 consists of 15 residues. The CDR3 DNA reads as TGTGCCAGCAGTAAATCCGGGTTGCTTAACTATGGCTACACCTTC. Its translation is CASSKSGLLNYGYTF.

This chain uses TRBV7-2 with TRBJ1-1; a weak D match, TRBD1 (5 bases). Trimming removed 7 bases from V and 5 bases from J, with 14 bases in between. The germline V gene has CDR1 SGHTA and CDR2 FQGNSA. The CDR3 has 13 amino acids. CDR3 nucleotide sequence: TGTGCCAGCAACGATTCGGGGGGGACTGAAGCTTTCTTT. Its translation is CASNDSGGTEAFF. Supplemented by reference TRBV7-2 and TRBJ1-1, the full variable domain reads GAGVSQSPSNKVTEKGKDVELRCDPISGHTALYWYRQSLGQGLEFLIYFQGNSAPDKSGLPSDRFSAERTGGSVSTLTIQRTQQEDSAVYLCASNDSGGTEAFFGQGTRLTVV.